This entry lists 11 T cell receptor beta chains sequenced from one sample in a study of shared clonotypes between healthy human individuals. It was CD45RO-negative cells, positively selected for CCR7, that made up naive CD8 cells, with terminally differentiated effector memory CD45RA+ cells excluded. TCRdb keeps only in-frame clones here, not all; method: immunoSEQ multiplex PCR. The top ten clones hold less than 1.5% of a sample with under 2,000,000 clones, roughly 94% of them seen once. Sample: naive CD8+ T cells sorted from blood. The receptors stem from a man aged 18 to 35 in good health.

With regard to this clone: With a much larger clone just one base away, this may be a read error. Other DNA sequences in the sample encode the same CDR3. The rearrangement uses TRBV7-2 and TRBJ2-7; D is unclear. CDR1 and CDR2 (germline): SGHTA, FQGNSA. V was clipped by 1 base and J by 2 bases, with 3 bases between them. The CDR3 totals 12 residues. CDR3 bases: TGTGCCAGCAGCTTAGGCGCCTACGAGCAGTACTTC. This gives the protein CASSLGAYEQYF.

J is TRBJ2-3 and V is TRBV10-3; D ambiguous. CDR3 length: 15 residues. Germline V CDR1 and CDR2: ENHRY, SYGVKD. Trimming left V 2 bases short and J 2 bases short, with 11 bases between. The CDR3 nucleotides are TGTGCCATCAGTGAGGGGCCGGACGACACAGATACGCAGTATTTT. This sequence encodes CAISEGPDDTDTQYF.

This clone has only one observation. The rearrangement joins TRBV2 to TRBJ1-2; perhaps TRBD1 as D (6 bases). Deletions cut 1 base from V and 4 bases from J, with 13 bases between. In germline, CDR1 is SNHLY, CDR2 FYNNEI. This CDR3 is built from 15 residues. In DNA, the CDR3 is TGTGCCAGCAGTGAAGGGGGGGCAACCCTCTATGGCTACACCTTC. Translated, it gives CASSEGGATLYGYTF.

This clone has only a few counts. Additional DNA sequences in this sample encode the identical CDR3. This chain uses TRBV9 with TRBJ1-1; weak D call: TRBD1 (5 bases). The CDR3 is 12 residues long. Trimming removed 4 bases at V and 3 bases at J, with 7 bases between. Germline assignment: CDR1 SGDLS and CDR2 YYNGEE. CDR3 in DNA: TGTGCCAGCAGCCCGGGGGACACTGAAGCTTTCTTT. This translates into CASSPGDTEAFF. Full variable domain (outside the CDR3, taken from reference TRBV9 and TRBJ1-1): DSGVTQTPKHLITATGQRVTLRCSPRSGDLSVYWYQQSLDQGLQFLIQYYNGEERAKGNILERFSAQQFPDLHSELNLSSLELGDSALYFCASSPGDTEAFFGQGTRLTVV.

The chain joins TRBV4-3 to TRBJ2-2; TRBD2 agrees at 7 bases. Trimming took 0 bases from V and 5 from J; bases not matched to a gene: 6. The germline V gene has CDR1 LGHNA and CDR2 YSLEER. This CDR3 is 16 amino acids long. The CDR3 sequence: CASSQDHPGGTGELFF. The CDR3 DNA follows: TGCGCCAGCAGCCAAGATCACCCGGGAGGTACCGGGGAGCTGTTTTTT.

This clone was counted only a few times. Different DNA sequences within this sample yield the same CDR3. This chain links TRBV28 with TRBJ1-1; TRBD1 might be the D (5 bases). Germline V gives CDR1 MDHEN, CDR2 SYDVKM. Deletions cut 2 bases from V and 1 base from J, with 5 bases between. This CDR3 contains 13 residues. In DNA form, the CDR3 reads TGTGCCAGCAGTTTACAGGGGAACACTGAAGCTTTCTTT. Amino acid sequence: CASSLQGNTEAFF.

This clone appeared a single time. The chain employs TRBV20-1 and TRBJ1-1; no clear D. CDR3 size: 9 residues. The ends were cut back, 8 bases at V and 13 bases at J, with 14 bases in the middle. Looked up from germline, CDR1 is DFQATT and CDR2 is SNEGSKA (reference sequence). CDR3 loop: CSPGGLRFF. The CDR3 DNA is TGCAGTCCAGGTGGTCTCCGTTTCTTT.

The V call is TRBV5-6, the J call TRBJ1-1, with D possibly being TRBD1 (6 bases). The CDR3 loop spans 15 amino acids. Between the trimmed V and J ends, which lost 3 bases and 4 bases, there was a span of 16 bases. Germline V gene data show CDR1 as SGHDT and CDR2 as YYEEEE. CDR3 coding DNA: TGTGCCAGCAGCTACTACCCCGGGGGGGCCACTGAAGCTTTCTTT. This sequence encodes CASSYYPGGATEAFF.

As DNA, the CDR3 is TGTGCCAGAAGCTGCAGGGTAAGCAATCAGCCCCAGCATTTT. This codes for CARSCRVSNQPQHF. V and J are TRBV5-3 and TRBJ1-5, with D perhaps matching TRBD1 (5 bases). TRBV5-3 is assigned to the ORF class and has an uncertain function. This CDR3 comprises 14 residues. Trimming removed 3 bases from V and 1 base from J, with 8 bases in between.

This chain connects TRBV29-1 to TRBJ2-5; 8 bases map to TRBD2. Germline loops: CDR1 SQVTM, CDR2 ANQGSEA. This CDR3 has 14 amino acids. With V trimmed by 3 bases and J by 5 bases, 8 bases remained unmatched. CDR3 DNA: TGCAGCGTTGACGGGTGGTCTAGCGGGGAGACCCAGTACTTC. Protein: CSVDGWSSGETQYF.

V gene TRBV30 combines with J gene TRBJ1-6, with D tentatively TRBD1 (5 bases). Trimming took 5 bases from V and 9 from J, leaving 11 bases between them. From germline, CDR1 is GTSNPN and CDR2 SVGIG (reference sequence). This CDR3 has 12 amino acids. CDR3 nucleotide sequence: TGTGCCTGGTGCAGGGATGGTTCACCCCTCCACTTT. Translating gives CAWCRDGSPLHF.